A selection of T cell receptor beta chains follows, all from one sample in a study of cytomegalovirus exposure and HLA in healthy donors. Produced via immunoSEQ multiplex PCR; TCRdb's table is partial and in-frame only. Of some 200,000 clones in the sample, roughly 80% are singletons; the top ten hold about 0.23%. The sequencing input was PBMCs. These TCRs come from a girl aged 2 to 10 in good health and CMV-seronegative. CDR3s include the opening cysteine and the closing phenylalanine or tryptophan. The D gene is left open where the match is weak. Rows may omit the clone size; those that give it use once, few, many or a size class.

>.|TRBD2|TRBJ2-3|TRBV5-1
CASSLAGTSGSTDTQYF
TGCGCCAGCAGCTTGGCCGGGACTAGCGGGAGCACAGATACGCAGTATTTT
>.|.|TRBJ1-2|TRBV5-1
CASSTPRGGYTF
TGCGCCAGCAGCACTCCTCGGGGGGGCTACACCTTC
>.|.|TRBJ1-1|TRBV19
CASSLGLGDEAFF
TGTGCCAGTAGCCTAGGGCTGGGAGATGAAGCTTTCTTT
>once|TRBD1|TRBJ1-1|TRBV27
CASTNFSDRGRYTEAFF
TGTGCCAGCACAAATTTCTCCGACAGGGGAAGGTACACTGAAGCTTTCTTT
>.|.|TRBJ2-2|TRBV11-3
CASSFRAGSNTGELFF
TGTGCCAGCAGCTTTAGGGCGGGATCCAACACCGGGGAGCTGTTTTTT
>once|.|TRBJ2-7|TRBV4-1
CASSQDQYYEQYF
TGCGCCAGCAGCCAAGATCAGTACTACGAGCAGTACTTC
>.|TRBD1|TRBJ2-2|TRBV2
CASTRDSLTGELFF
TGTGCCAGCACCCGGGACAGTTTAACCGGGGAGCTGTTTTTT
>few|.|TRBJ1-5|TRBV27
CASSPPRGQPQHF
TGTGCCAGCAGCCCCCCACGAGGTCAGCCCCAGCATTTT
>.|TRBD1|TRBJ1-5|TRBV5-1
CASSLTGDQPQHF
TGCGCCAGCAGCTTGACAGGGGATCAGCCCCAGCATTTT
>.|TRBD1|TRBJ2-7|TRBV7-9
CASSLYVTTGGLRSYEQYF
TGTGCCAGCAGCTTGTATGTGACGACAGGGGGCTTGCGCTCCTACGAGCAGTACTTC
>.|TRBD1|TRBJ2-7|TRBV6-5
CASSYRDRVVGEQYF
TGTGCCAGCAGTTACCGGGACAGGGTGGTTGGCGAGCAGTACTTC
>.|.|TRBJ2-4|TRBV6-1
CASSEDSIQYF
TGTGCCAGCAGTGAAGACAGCATTCAGTACTTC
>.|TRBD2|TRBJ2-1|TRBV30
CAWKLAGVCEQFF
TGTGCCTGGAAGCTAGCGGGAGTTTGTGAGCAGTTCTTC
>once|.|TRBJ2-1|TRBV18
CASSPIAVRSYNEQFF
TGTGCCAGCTCACCTATTGCTGTGCGCTCCTACAATGAGCAGTTCTTC
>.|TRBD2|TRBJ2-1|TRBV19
CASRWGGSSYNEQFF
TGTGCCAGTAGATGGGGCGGGAGCTCCTACAATGAGCAGTTCTTC
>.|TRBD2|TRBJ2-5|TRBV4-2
CASSPETSGLQGTQYF
TGTGCCAGCAGCCCCGAGACTAGCGGACTACAAGGGACCCAGTACTTC
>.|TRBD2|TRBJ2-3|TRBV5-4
CASSYSGGTTDTQYF
TGTGCCAGCAGCTATAGCGGGGGAACCACAGATACGCAGTATTTT
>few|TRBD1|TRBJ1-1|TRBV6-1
CASRNTGGAFF
TGTGCCAGCAGAAATACAGGGGGAGCTTTCTTT
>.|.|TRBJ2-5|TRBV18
CASSRETGQETQYF
TGTGCCAGCTCACGGGAGACTGGACAAGAGACCCAGTACTTC
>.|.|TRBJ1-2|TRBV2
CASSEGTAANYGYTF
TGTGCCAGCAGTGAAGGGACAGCAGCTAACTATGGCTACACCTTC
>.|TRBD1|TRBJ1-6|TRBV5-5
CASSLGQGGPYNSPLHF
TGTGCCAGCAGCTTGGGACAGGGCGGCCCCTATAATTCACCCCTCCACTTT
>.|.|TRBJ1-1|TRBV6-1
CASSVSYTVMNTEAFF
TGTGCCAGCAGTGTATCGTATACAGTCATGAACACTGAAGCTTTCTTT
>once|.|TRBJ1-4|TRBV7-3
CASSLRGEKLFF
TGTGCCAGCAGCCTGAGGGGGGAAAAACTGTTTTTT
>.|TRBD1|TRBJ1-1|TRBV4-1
CASSAGTEIEAFF
TGCGCCAGCAGCGCCGGGACAGAGATTGAAGCTTTCTTT
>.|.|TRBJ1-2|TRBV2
CAIRTGRRDGYTF
TGTGCCATCCGAACAGGGAGACGGGATGGCTACACCTTC
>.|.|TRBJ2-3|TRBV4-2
CASSQVQVLVRATDTQYF
TGTGCCAGCAGCCAAGTACAGGTACTGGTCCGGGCCACAGATACGCAGTATTTT
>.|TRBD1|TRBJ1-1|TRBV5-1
CASSLSVTGAKNTEAFF
TGCGCCAGCAGCTTGAGCGTAACAGGGGCGAAGAACACTGAAGCTTTCTTT
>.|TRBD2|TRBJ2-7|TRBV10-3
CAISGLAGVEEQYF
TGTGCCATCAGTGGTCTAGCGGGAGTCGAAGAGCAGTACTTC
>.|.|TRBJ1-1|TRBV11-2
CASSSQGSTEAFF
TGTGCCAGCAGCTCCCAGGGGTCCACTGAAGCTTTCTTT
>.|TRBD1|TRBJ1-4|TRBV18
CASSSLSRDRDRTNEKLFF
TGTGCCAGCTCATCCCTTTCCCGGGACAGGGATCGAACTAATGAAAAACTGTTTTTT
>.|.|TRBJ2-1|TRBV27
CASTQYNEQFF
TGTGCCAGCACCCAGTACAATGAGCAGTTCTTC
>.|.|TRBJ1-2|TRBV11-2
CASSFGVRGYTF
TGTGCCAGCAGCTTCGGGGTTCGCGGCTACACCTTC
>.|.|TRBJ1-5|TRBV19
CASTLGGNGQPQHF
TGTGCCAGTACCCTGGGGGGTAACGGTCAGCCCCAGCATTTT
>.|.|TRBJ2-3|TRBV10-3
CAIRQGREGTDTQYF
TGTGCCATCAGACAGGGGCGGGAGGGCACAGATACGCAGTATTTT
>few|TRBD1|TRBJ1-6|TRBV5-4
CASKRGGQGNSPLHF
TGTGCCAGCAAGAGGGGGGGACAGGGTAATTCACCCCTCCACTTT
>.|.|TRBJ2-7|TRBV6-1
CASRMEIYEQYF
TGTGCCAGCAGGATGGAGATCTACGAGCAGTACTTC
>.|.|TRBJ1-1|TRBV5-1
CASSLGVLNTEAFF
TGCGCCAGCAGCTTAGGGGTCCTGAACACTGAAGCTTTCTTT
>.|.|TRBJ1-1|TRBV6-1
CASNKEGINTEAFF
TGTGCCAGCAACAAGGAGGGGATTAACACTGAAGCTTTCTTT
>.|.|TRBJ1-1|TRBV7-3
CASSFFSGSHTEAFF
TGTGCCAGCAGCTTTTTCTCGGGTAGTCACACTGAAGCTTTCTTT
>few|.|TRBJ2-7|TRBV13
CASSRGGPFSYEQYF
TGTGCCAGCAGCCGCGGGGGCCCTTTTTCCTACGAGCAGTACTTC
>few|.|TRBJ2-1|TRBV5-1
CASQMAGTSYNEQFF
TGCGCCAGCCAGATGGCCGGGACTTCCTACAATGAGCAGTTCTTC
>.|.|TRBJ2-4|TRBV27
CASSQTPLLARNGAKNIQYF
TGTGCCAGCAGCCAAACGCCCCTACTCGCTAGAAACGGGGCCAAAAACATTCAGTACTTC
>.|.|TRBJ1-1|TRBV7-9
CASSLVVGGAEAFF
TGTGCCAGCAGCTTAGTGGTTGGCGGCGCTGAAGCTTTCTTT
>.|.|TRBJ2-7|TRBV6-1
CASRTASSYEQYF
TGTGCCAGTAGGACAGCGAGCTCCTACGAGCAGTACTTC
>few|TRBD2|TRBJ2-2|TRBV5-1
CASSFGTSVGTGELFF
TGCGCCAGCAGCTTCGGGACTAGCGTTGGCACCGGGGAGCTGTTTTTT
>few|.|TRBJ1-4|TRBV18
CASWRPGPLEKLFF
TGTGCCAGCTGGCGACCAGGGCCCCTTGAAAAACTGTTTTTT